This T cell receptor (beta chain) was found in a study of blood T cell repertoires in COVID-19. In the source study's methods: Quantification of nucleated cells was approximated via reference gene primer amplification. The protocol was immunoSEQ multiplex PCR, while the TCRdb copy is restricted to in-frame clones and leaves out a portion. V, J and clone size are taken as reported in that table, and D and trimming were inferred from the DNA itself. The table shows 140,000 or so clones, with approximately 80% occurring only once. With 3 bases clipped from V and 7 bases from J, the junction kept 10 bases outside the gene matches. CDR1 and CDR2 from the germline V gene are LGHDT and YNNKEL (reference sequence). The CDR3 contains 16 residues.

Material: peripheral blood. The receptor's source is a woman aged 45-65 years with acute or convalescent COVID-19. The rearrangement joins TRBV3-1 (or the pseudogene TRBV3-2) to TRBJ1-5; 9 bases align to TRBD1. In nucleotides, the CDR3 is TGTGCCAGCAGCCACCCTGGACAGGGGTCACGCCAGCCCCAGCATTTT. It encodes CASSHPGQGSRQPQHF.